One and the same sample provided the 30 T cell receptor beta chains below, sequenced in a study of blood T cells in healthy people across ages. Using a J-beta primer mix together with a sample-barcoded 5' primer, a second PCR was run for about 7 to 12 cycles. MiXCR, applied by TCRdb to the 5' RACE reads, yields one record per CDR3 protein. The table records about 1.5 million distinct CDR3 sequences, approximately 43% of them present only once. The specimen sequenced was blood. These TCRs come from a woman between 18 and 29 years old in good health.

V and J are TRBV6-5 and TRBJ1-1, with no clear D. CDR1 and CDR2 (germline): MNHEY, SVGAGI. The V and J ends lost 6 bases and 7 bases respectively, with 12 bases between them. CDR3 length: 12 residues. In DNA, the CDR3 is TGTGCCAGCAGCCCCGGACGGGGTGAAGCTTTCTTT. As protein: CASSPGRGEAFF.

This chain joins TRBV21-1 and TRBJ2-7; no check of the table's D call, TRBD1, against the DNA was made. The end of the DNA is better explained by TRBJ2-5, so the J call may be wrong. TRBV21-1 is a documented pseudogene. The CDR3 has 15 residues. CDR3 loop: CASSKGSGGYETQYF. CDR3 nucleotides: TGTGCCAGCAGCAAGGGGTCAGGGGGGTATGAGACCCAGTACTTC.

This chain joins TRBV5-6 and TRBJ2-4; D is possibly TRBD1 (6 bases). Germline V gene lookup returns CDR1 SGHDT and CDR2 YYEEEE. Trimming shortened V by 0 bases and J by 13 bases, and 17 bases separated the two germline ends. The CDR3 runs to 14 residues. As DNA, the CDR3 is TGTGCCAGCAGCTTGGTCGGACAGACCAGGGAGCAGTACTTC. Translating gives CASSLVGQTREQYF.

A few counts support this clonotype. CDR3 in amino acids: CSARGTRSSYEQYF. CDR3 nucleotides: TGCAGTGCTAGAGGAACCCGGAGCTCCTACGAGCAGTACTTC. The rearrangement links TRBV20-1 to TRBJ2-7, with D unresolved. V dropped 1 base and J dropped 0 bases, with 10 bases sitting between them. Germline V gene sequence: CDR1 DFQATT, CDR2 SNEGSKA (reference sequence). The CDR3 extends over 14 amino acids.

The table lists this clonotype with a few counts. The J gene is TRBJ2-1, the V gene TRBV20-1, with D maybe TRBD1 (5 bases). Germline CDR1 reads DFQATT; CDR2 reads SNEGSKA (reference sequence). There are 12 residues in the CDR3. Trimming removed 3 bases at V and 8 bases at J, with 11 bases between. The CDR3 bases are TGCAGTGCTAGGGGCAGGGTCGATGAGCAGTTCTTC. Its translation is CSARGRVDEQFF.

This chain joins TRBV27 and TRBJ2-5; no clear D. The CDR3 contains 14 residues. Germline V gives CDR1 MNHEY, CDR2 SMNVEV (reference sequence). V dropped 5 bases and J dropped 3 bases, with 13 bases sitting between them. DNA of the CDR3: TGTGCCAGCAGTACCTCTCTCCGGAAAGAGACCCAGTACTTC. This encodes CASSTSLRKETQYF.

CDR3 amino acids: CSATGLQPGANVLTF. The CDR3, as DNA: TGCAGTGCTACGGGACTTCAGCCTGGGGCCAACGTCCTGACTTTC. V and J are TRBV20-1 and TRBJ2-6; maybe TRBD2 (6 bases). Germline loops: CDR1 DFQATT, CDR2 SNEGSKA (reference sequence). The CDR3 loop spans 15 amino acids. V was clipped by 4 bases and J by 2 bases, with 12 bases between them.

As for this clonotype: A much larger clone is a single base away; this may be a read error. The rearrangement links TRBV20-1 to TRBJ1-5; D is possibly TRBD1 (5 bases). V lost 0 bases and J lost 4, with 13 bases in between. The CDR3 is 15 residues long. Looked up from germline, CDR1 is DFQATT and CDR2 is SNEGSKA (reference sequence). CDR3 in amino acids: CSARESAGSNQPQHF. CDR3 coding DNA: TGCAGTGCTAGAGAAAGTGCAGGGTCAAATCAGCCCCAGCATTTT.

J is TRBJ1-5 and V is TRBV4-3; TRBD1 agrees at 10 bases. V shed 2 bases and J 4 bases; nucleotides not matched to a gene: 5. The CDR3 contains 16 residues. The germline V gene has CDR1 LGHNA and CDR2 YSLEER. The CDR3 coding sequence is TGCGCCAGCAGCCAAAGCCTGGGACAGGGGAATCAGCCCCAGCATTTT. This translates into CASSQSLGQGNQPQHF.

The chain carries TRBV7-9 and TRBJ2-1, with 9 bases aligning to TRBD1. Germline V CDR1 and CDR2: SEHNR, FQNEAQ (reference sequence). J was trimmed by 5 bases and V by 5 bases; bases with no gene match: 7. The CDR3 is 15 residues long. This CDR3 reads CASSNKQGADNEQFF. The CDR3, as DNA: TGTGCCAGCAGCAACAAACAGGGGGCCGACAATGAGCAGTTCTTC.

Note on this clonotype: Compared with germline, one end of the junction differs, possibly owing to a read error. This chain uses TRBV12-3 or TRBV12-4 with TRBJ1-2; 8 bases align to TRBD1. The CDR3 has 16 amino acids. CDR3 region: CAGRLLQRQGSEGYTF. DNA for the CDR3: TGTGCCGGCAGATTGCTCCAAAGACAGGGGTCGGAAGGCTACACCTTC.

This clonotype was observed a handful of times. The chain joins TRBV28 to TRBJ2-1; TRBD2 matches at 14 bases. Germline CDR1 and CDR2: MDHEN and SYDVKM. The CDR3 runs 15 residues. After removal of 4 bases from V and 8 bases from J, the junction contained 4 bases not matched to a gene. The CDR3 loop is CASSYGTSGSDEQFF. The CDR3 bases are TGTGCCAGCAGTTACGGGACTAGCGGGAGTGATGAGCAGTTCTTC. The full variable domain, rest sourced from reference TRBV28 and TRBJ2-1, is DVKVTQSSRYLVKRTGEKVFLECVQDMDHENMFWYRQDPGLGLRLIYFSYDVKMKEKGDIPEGYSVSREKKERFSLILESASTNQTSMYLCASSYGTSGSDEQFFGPGTRLTVL.

Details on this clonotype: A read error may produce the germline difference seen at one junction end. V and J are TRBV12-3 or TRBV12-4 and TRBJ2-5, with D perhaps matching TRBD1 (6 bases). The CDR3 is made up of 13 amino acids. CDR3 DNA: TGTGCTAGCAGTTTAGCCCCTCGACAGGTGCAGTACTTC. This sequence encodes CASSLAPRQVQYF.

This sequence joins TRBV20-1 and TRBJ2-1; the D call may be TRBD1 or TRBD2 (5 bases each). This CDR3 region has 14 residues. The germline CDR1 and CDR2 sequences are DFQATT and SNEGSKA (reference sequence). Trimming left V 6 bases short and J 15 bases short, with 27 bases between. CDR3 protein: CSARTGDRPFARFF. Written as DNA, the CDR3 is TGCAGTGCAAGAACTGGGGACCGTCCATTTGCGCGGTTCTTC.

The table lists this clonotype with a count of one. The V call is TRBV21-1, the J call TRBJ2-2; no DNA check was done on the table's D call, TRBD1. TRBV21-1 is designated a pseudogene. The CDR3 is 16 residues long. The chain's CDR3 is CTSSSCDRGHTGELFF. As DNA, the CDR3 is TGTACCAGCAGCTCCTGCGACCGGGGGCACACCGGGGAGCTGTTTTTT.

The V gene is TRBV9, the J gene TRBJ1-2; unclear D gene. There are 16 residues in the CDR3. The germline CDR1 and CDR2 sequences are SGDLS and YYNGEE. Trimming removed 1 base from V and 2 bases from J, with 15 bases in between. The CDR3 is CASSVPPDLRNYGYTF. The CDR3, as DNA: TGTGCCAGCAGCGTACCCCCCGACCTAAGGAACTATGGCTACACCTTC.

This clonotype was seen only a few times. The V gene is TRBV20-1, the J gene TRBJ2-7; D is perhaps TRBD1 (5 bases). V lost 6 bases to trimming and J lost 2 bases, with 17 bases between them. The CDR3 consists of 14 residues. Per the germline V gene, CDR1 is DFQATT and CDR2 is SNEGSKA (reference sequence). The CDR3 region has the DNA TGCAGTGCCCCGCCCTCCCTGGGGCCCTACGAGCAGTACTTC. Translation: CSAPPSLGPYEQYF.

In the case of this clonotype: A much bigger clone sits one base away, suggesting this may be a read error. CDR3 nucleotides: TGCAGCGGCGCAGAGACATCCATCCAAGAGACCCAGTACTTC. Its translation is CSGAETSIQETQYF. This sequence joins TRBV29-1 and TRBJ2-5; D uncertain. The V end lost 7 bases, the J end lost 1 base, and 16 bases lay between the germline ends. This CDR3 has 14 residues. Germline CDR1 is SQVTM and CDR2 is ANQGSEA.

This rearrangement joins TRBV12-3 or TRBV12-4 to TRBJ1-5, with unresolved D. The CDR3 runs 15 residues. The germline V and J ends were trimmed by 2 bases and 1 base, with 9 bases remaining between them. Written as DNA, the CDR3 is TGTGCCAGCAGTTTATCTAGGGTGAGCAATCAGCCCCAGCATTTT. Residues: CASSLSRVSNQPQHF.

The table lists this clonotype with a few counts. The chain couples TRBV27 to TRBJ1-2; a possible D gene is TRBD1 (6 bases). Trimming shortened V by 6 bases and J by 3 bases, and 14 bases separated the two germline ends. Per germline, CDR1 MNHEY and CDR2 SMNVEV (reference sequence). The CDR3 totals 14 residues. CDR3 DNA sequence: TGTGCCAGCAGCGCAGGGGTTAGGGACTATGGCTACACCTTC. Translating gives CASSAGVRDYGYTF.

Of note for this clonotype: Lacking the conserved final phenylalanine or tryptophan, this CDR3 likely reflects a read error. This chain uses TRBV7-2 with TRBJ2-1; perhaps TRBD2 as D (6 bases). The length of the CDR3 is 11 residues. Germline V gene lookup returns CDR1 SGHTA and CDR2 FQGNSA. The ends were cut back, 10 bases at V and 9 bases at J, with 13 bases in the middle. CDR3 DNA sequence: TGTGCCACCAGACTAGACTTTGAGCAGTTCCTC. It encodes CATRLDFEQFL.

This clonotype was detected only a few times. The chain uses TRBV20-1 and TRBJ1-5; D is uncertain. Germline V gene lookup returns CDR1 DFQATT and CDR2 SNEGSKA (reference sequence). The CDR3 runs to 13 residues. The V end lost 6 bases, the J end lost 5 bases, and 14 bases lay between the germline ends. The CDR3 loop reads CSATKKPDQPQHF. Here the CDR3 DNA reads TGCAGTGCCACTAAGAAACCAGATCAGCCCCAGCATTTT.

The chain links TRBV15 to TRBJ2-1, with 10 bases identical to TRBD2. V was clipped by 1 base and J by 12 bases; unmatched bases: 12. In germline, CDR1 is LNHNV, CDR2 YYDKDF (reference sequence). The length of the CDR3 is 16 residues. The CDR3 here is CATSRAKGLAFDGQFF. The DNA of the CDR3 is TGTGCCACCAGCAGAGCAAAGGGACTAGCGTTTGATGGGCAGTTCTTC.

This clonotype has more than one count but fewer than ten. V is TRBV20-1 and J is TRBJ1-5, with 8 bases identical to TRBD1. Per the germline V gene, CDR1 is DFQATT and CDR2 is SNEGSKA (reference sequence). V shed 6 bases, J shed 3 bases, and the junction held 4 bases outside the gene matches. The CDR3 loop spans 13 amino acids. For the CDR3, the DNA is TGCAGTGCGCGGACAGGGTACAATCAGCCCCAGCATTTT. Its translation is CSARTGYNQPQHF.

At least ten counts were recorded for this clonotype. V usage is TRBV28 and J usage is TRBJ2-2; D is ambiguous. The ends were cut back, 7 bases at V and 3 bases at J, with 9 bases in the middle. In germline, CDR1 is MDHEN, CDR2 SYDVKM. The CDR3 runs 13 residues. DNA for the CDR3: TGTGCCAGCAAGGGCCAGTACACCGGGGAGCTGTTTTTT. This codes for CASKGQYTGELFF.

The V gene is TRBV24-1, the J gene TRBJ2-5, with 7 bases lining up with TRBD2. J lost 4 bases, V lost 7 bases, and 8 bases had no gene match. CDR1 KGHDR and CDR2 SFDVKD come from the germline V gene. There are 14 residues in the CDR3. The DNA of the CDR3 is TGTGCCACCAGCAGCTCTGGCGGGGGAGAGACCCAGTACTTC. Encoded protein: CATSSSGGGETQYF.

As to this clonotype: The junction differs from germline at one of its ends, possibly a read error. CDR3 loop: CATSREEGGVGNGQFF. In nucleotides, the CDR3 is TGTGCCACCAGCAGAGAAGAAGGGGGCGTTGGTAATGGGCAGTTCTTC. This chain connects TRBV15 to TRBJ2-1, with 7 bases identical to TRBD1. The CDR3 sequence is 16 residues long. The germline CDR1 and CDR2 sequences are LNHNV and YYDKDF (reference sequence).

The gene calls are TRBV5-5 and TRBJ2-3; D is ambiguous. This CDR3 spans 13 amino acids. V was trimmed by 7 bases and J by 2 bases, leaving 11 bases between them. The V gene's germline CDR1 is SGHKS and CDR2 YYEKEE (reference sequence). The CDR3 reads CASFSGVTDTQYF. The CDR3 bases are TGTGCCAGCTTTAGTGGGGTCACAGATACGCAGTATTTT. Using reference TRBV5-5 and TRBJ2-3 for the parts outside the CDR3, the full variable domain is DAGVTQSPTHLIKTRGQQVTLRCSPISGHKSVSWYQQVLGQGPQFIFQYYEKEERGRGNFPDRFSARQFPNYSSELNVNALLLGDSALYLCASFSGVTDTQYFGPGTRLTVL.

The V and J genes are TRBV4-3 and TRBJ1-2, with a possible D match to TRBD1 (5 bases). Germline CDR1 reads LGHNA; CDR2 reads YSLEER. The CDR3 runs 14 residues. The V end lost 6 bases, the J end lost 8 bases, and 19 bases lay between the germline ends. For the CDR3, the DNA is TGCGCCAGCAGACCACGAGGGACGTCGAGAGGCTACACCTTC. It is translated as CASRPRGTSRGYTF.

This clonotype was observed at least ten times. The CDR3 protein is CASSQVGGKETQYF. CDR3 DNA sequence: TGCGCCAGCAGCCAAGTCGGGGGAAAAGAGACCCAGTACTTC. This chain uses TRBV4-1 with TRBJ2-5; possibly TRBD2 for D (6 bases). CDR3 length equals 14 residues. CDR1 MGHRA and CDR2 YSYEKL come from the germline V gene. V lost 1 base and J lost 3, with 9 bases in between.